This T cell receptor beta chain is from a study of blood T cell repertoires in COVID-19. Across the whole study: Whether acute or convalescent, the COVID-19 samples came from the United States, Italy and Spain. T cells, B-cell-depleted T cells, or PBMCs supplied cDNA or gDNA.

In the original workflow: For nucleated cells, counts were estimated from reference gene primer amplification. Sequenced by immunoSEQ multiplex PCR; TCRdb stores in-frame clones only, minus some. That table is the source of V, J and clone size, and D and trimming were worked out from the DNA. The repertoire consists of around 15,000 clones, with under 85% occurring once and the leading ten covering 25% to 35%. This CDR3 is built from 15 residues. The ends were cut back, 6 bases at V and 7 bases at J, with 18 bases in the middle. Per germline, CDR1 MNHEY and CDR2 SMNVEV (reference sequence). The chain has TRBV27 and TRBJ1-4; maybe TRBD1 (6 bases). This TCR derives from a man between 65 and 85 years old with active or convalescent COVID-19. Sequences were obtained from peripheral blood. The CDR3 region is CASRRAQGFREKLFF. CDR3 in DNA: TGTGCCAGCAGAAGAGCACAGGGATTTCGTGAAAAACTGTTTTTT.